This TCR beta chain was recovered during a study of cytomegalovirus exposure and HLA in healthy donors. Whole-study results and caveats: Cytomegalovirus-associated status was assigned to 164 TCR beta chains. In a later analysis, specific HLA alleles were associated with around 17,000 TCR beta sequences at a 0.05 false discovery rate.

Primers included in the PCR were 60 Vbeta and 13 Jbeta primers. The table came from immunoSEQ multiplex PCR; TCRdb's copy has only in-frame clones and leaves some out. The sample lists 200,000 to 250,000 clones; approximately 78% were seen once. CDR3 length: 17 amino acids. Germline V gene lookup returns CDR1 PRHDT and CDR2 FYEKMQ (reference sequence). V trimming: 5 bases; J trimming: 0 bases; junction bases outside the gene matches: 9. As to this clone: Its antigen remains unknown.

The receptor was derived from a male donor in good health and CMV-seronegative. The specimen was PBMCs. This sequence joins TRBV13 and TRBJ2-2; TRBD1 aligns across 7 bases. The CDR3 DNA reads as TGTGCCAGCAGCGCGCGCCGACAGGGTGCGAACACCGGGGAGCTGTTTTTT. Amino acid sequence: CASSARRQGANTGELFF. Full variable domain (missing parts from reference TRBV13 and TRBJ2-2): AAGVIQSPRHLIKEKRETATLKCYPIPRHDTVYWYQQGPGQDPQFLISFYEKMQSDKGSIPDRFSAQQFSDYHSELNMSSLELGDSALYFCASSARRQGANTGELFFGEGSRLTVL.